These T cell receptor beta chains were read from a single sample in a study of T-cell reconstitution after alpha-beta-depleted transplantation in children. Each CDR3 protein is one row after TCRdb ran MiXCR on the PCR reads. The sample consists of hundreds of thousands of distinct CDR3 sequences, 15% to 20% of them appearing once. Sequences were derived from PBMCs from the stem cell graft donor, sampled from the stem cell graft. The receptors shown here come from a human donor who donated a stem cell graft to a child with acute myeloid leukemia. The CDR3 runs from the conserved cysteine through the conserved F or W. The order of the fields is J gene, D gene, clone size, V gene, CDR3 protein, CDR3 DNA. A D gene is named only where the DNA matches it firmly. A row's size may be missing; if present it is once, few, many or a size class.

>TRBJ2-5|-|many|TRBV20-1
CSARTQTQYF
TGCAGTGCTAGGACGCAGACCCAGTACTTC
>TRBJ2-7|TRBD1|few|TRBV12-3/TRBV12-4
CASSPAGTVFSYEQYF
TGTGCCAGCAGCCCCGCCGGGACAGTTTTCTCCTACGAGCAGTACTTC
>TRBJ1-1|TRBD1|-|TRBV7-8
CASSLALDRGGLFEAFF
TGTGCCAGCAGCTTAGCGTTGGACAGGGGAGGGCTCTTTGAAGCTTTCTTT
>TRBJ2-3|TRBD1|many|TRBV10-3
CAISESGQGATDTQYF
TGTGCCATCAGTGAGTCGGGACAGGGGGCGACAGATACGCAGTATTTT
>TRBJ1-5|-|-|TRBV20-1
CSARRLYGQPQHF
TGCAGTGCTAGGCGGCTCTACGGGCAGCCCCAGCATTTT
>TRBJ2-3|TRBD1|-|TRBV18
CASSPGTGGPDTQYF
TGTGCCAGCTCACCCGGGACAGGAGGCCCAGATACGCAGTATTTT
>TRBJ1-2|TRBD1|-|TRBV5-1
CASSLGQGQNYGYTF
TGCGCCAGCAGCCTGGGACAGGGGCAGAACTATGGCTACACCTTC
>TRBJ1-1|-|few|TRBV24-1
CATSEGPSNTEAFF
TGTGCCACCAGTGAAGGGCCATCGAACACTGAAGCTTTCTTT
>TRBJ1-1|-|-|TRBV2
CASSEATGQMNTEAFF
TGTGCCAGCAGTGAAGCGACCGGACAGATGAACACTGAAGCTTTCTTT
>TRBJ2-7|TRBD2|many|TRBV20-1
CSAREGLAGPSYEQYF
TGCAGTGCTAGGGAGGGACTAGCGGGGCCCTCCTACGAGCAGTACTTC
>TRBJ1-5|-|few|TRBV28
CASSFIGNSNQPQHF
TGTGCCAGCAGTTTTATAGGAAATAGCAATCAGCCCCAGCATTTT
>TRBJ2-5|-|-|TRBV7-9
CASSFGAPQETQYF
TGTGCCAGCAGCTTCGGGGCTCCTCAAGAGACCCAGTACTTC
>TRBJ1-1|-|many|TRBV20-1
CSARDGGGNTEAFF
TGCAGTGCTAGAGACGGGGGAGGGAACACTGAAGCTTTCTTT
>TRBJ2-1|TRBD2|many|TRBV5-5
CASSARLAGWEQFF
TGTGCCAGCAGCGCTAGACTAGCGGGGTGGGAGCAGTTCTTC
>TRBJ2-7|-|many|TRBV7-8
CASSLGGLAGYEQYF
TGTGCCAGCAGCCTGGGAGGTCTGGCGGGCTACGAGCAGTACTTC
>TRBJ2-5|TRBD2|many|TRBV6-1
CASYSGGPETQYF
TGTGCCAGCTACAGCGGGGGTCCGGAGACCCAGTACTTC
>TRBJ2-1|TRBD1|few|TRBV4-1
CASSQDREQGAYNEQFF
TGCGCCAGCAGCCAAGATCGGGAACAGGGGGCCTACAATGAGCAGTTCTTC
>TRBJ2-3|TRBD2|-|TRBV11-1
CASSLPRQGLAGTSTDTQYF
TGTGCCAGCAGCCTCCCTCGTCAGGGACTAGCGGGGACAAGCACAGATACGCAGTATTTT
>TRBJ2-5|TRBD2|-|TRBV24-1
CATSGPAGGLEETQYF
TGTGCCACCAGTGGTCCGGCGGGGGGGCTTGAAGAGACCCAGTACTTC
>TRBJ2-5|TRBD1|many|TRBV29-1
CSVEEAGGLETQYF
TGCAGCGTTGAAGAGGCAGGGGGATTAGAGACCCAGTACTTC
>TRBJ2-1|-|-|TRBV2
CASKEGEQFF
TGTGCCAGCAAGGAAGGCGAGCAGTTCTTC
>TRBJ2-4|-|-|TRBV12-3/TRBV12-4
CASSSRTFGTKNIQYF
TGTGCCAGCAGTTCTCGGACTTTCGGAACCAAAAACATTCAGTACTTC
>TRBJ1-6|TRBD1|many|TRBV20-1
CSAQDRGPYNSPLHF
TGCAGTGCTCAGGACAGGGGGCCTTATAATTCACCCCTCCACTTT
>TRBJ2-3|TRBD2|few|TRBV20-1
CSAIGSSGGAVSTDTQYF
TGCAGTGCTATAGGGAGTAGCGGGGGGGCGGTAAGCACAGATACGCAGTATTTT
>TRBJ2-7|TRBD2|many|TRBV7-2
CASSFPKAGGSLVSYEQYF
TGTGCCAGCAGCTTTCCGAAGGCGGGGGGCTCCCTCGTATCGTACGAGCAGTACTTC
>TRBJ2-4|-|-|TRBV15
CATSREREPLHKNIQYF
TGTGCCACCAGCAGAGAAAGGGAGCCCCTACACAAAAACATTCAGTACTTC
>TRBJ1-3|TRBD1|few|TRBV5-5
CASSLVGQGSGNTIYF
TGTGCCAGCAGCTTGGTCGGACAGGGGTCTGGAAACACCATATATTTT
>TRBJ1-4|TRBD1|many|TRBV7-2
CASSEGQGANLNEKLFF
TGTGCCAGCAGCGAAGGACAGGGGGCTAACCTTAATGAAAAACTGTTTTTT
>TRBJ2-3|TRBD2|many|TRBV6-4
CASSPGTSGGDTQYF
TGTGCCAGCAGCCCCGGGACTAGCGGGGGAGATACGCAGTATTTT
>TRBJ1-1|-|few|TRBV20-1
CSARKTLMNTEAFF
TGCAGTGCTAGGAAGACACTCATGAACACTGAAGCTTTCTTT
>TRBJ1-1|-|many|TRBV20-1
CSPQDSRTWTEAFF
TGCAGTCCCCAGGACAGTCGAACCTGGACTGAAGCTTTCTTT
>TRBJ2-4|-|-|TRBV20-1
CSASVAGKLKNIQYF
TGCAGTGCTAGTGTGGCAGGGAAATTAAAAAACATTCAGTACTTC
>TRBJ2-2|-|many|TRBV20-1
CSARWGSGELFF
TGCAGTGCTAGGTGGGGATCCGGGGAGCTGTTTTTT
>TRBJ1-2|TRBD1|-|TRBV12-3/TRBV12-4
CASSLTGRPTGYTF
TGTGCCAGCAGTTTGACAGGGCGACCGACGGGCTACACCTTC
>TRBJ2-2|-|-|TRBV4-2
CARSPGTGELFF
TGTGCCAGGAGCCCCGGCACCGGGGAGCTGTTTTTT
>TRBJ2-1|TRBD1|many|TRBV24-1
CASTWTGGNEQFF
TGTGCCAGCACCTGGACAGGGGGCAATGAGCAGTTCTTC
>TRBJ2-6|TRBD2|few|TRBV11-3
CASSLGGGLAGGSSGANVLTF
TGTGCCAGCAGCTTAGGGGGCGGTCTAGCGGGGGGCAGCTCTGGGGCCAACGTCCTGACTTTC
>TRBJ2-7|-|-|TRBV5-1
CASSLEGVRGGTYEQYF
TGCGCCAGCAGCTTGGAGGGCGTCAGGGGAGGAACCTACGAGCAGTACTTC
>TRBJ2-3|-|few|TRBV7-3
CASSSPESTDTQYF
TGTGCCAGCAGCTCGCCGGAGAGCACAGATACGCAGTATTTT
>TRBJ2-2|-|-|TRBV24-1
CATSDRTIANTGELFF
TGTGCCACCAGTGATAGGACAATCGCGAACACCGGGGAGCTGTTTTTT
>TRBJ2-1|-|few|TRBV15
CATSRGGRTNEQFF
TGTGCCACCAGCAGAGGGGGTAGAACGAATGAGCAGTTCTTC
>TRBJ2-2|-|-|TRBV5-1
CASSLGATMGTGELFF
TGCGCCAGCAGCTTGGGGGCAACAATGGGCACCGGGGAGCTGTTTTTT
>TRBJ2-5|TRBD1|-|TRBV7-8
CASSQGAGKETQYF
TGTGCCAGCAGCCAGGGGGCCGGGAAAGAGACCCAGTACTTC
>TRBJ1-1|-|many|TRBV6-5
CASTSPREAFF
TGTGCCAGCACCTCGCCCCGGGAAGCTTTCTTT
>TRBJ1-1|TRBD1|many|TRBV12-3/TRBV12-4
CASSPRQGTRNTEAFF
TGTGCCAGCAGTCCCCGACAGGGTACGAGAAACACTGAAGCTTTCTTT